The present T cell receptor (beta chain) was sequenced within a study of T cells expressing NK-cell markers. Looked up from germline, CDR1 is SGHTA and CDR2 is FQGTGA. The CDR3 sequence is 17 residues long. TCRdb reprocessed the 5' RACE reads; each CDR3 protein has one entry and no DNA is given. The sample holds 200,000 to 300,000 distinct CDR3 sequences. Sequenced sample: blood T cells: a sorted CD56 or NKG2C T cell subset, CD4+ or CD8+ T cells, or bulk PBMC T cells (not recorded which). This TCR was sampled from a woman between 18 and 70 years old in good health. The J gene is TRBJ2-3, the V gene TRBV7-3; TCRdb returns TRBD2, unconfirmable since there is no DNA. CDR3 sequence: CASSLTPLAGSTDTQYF.